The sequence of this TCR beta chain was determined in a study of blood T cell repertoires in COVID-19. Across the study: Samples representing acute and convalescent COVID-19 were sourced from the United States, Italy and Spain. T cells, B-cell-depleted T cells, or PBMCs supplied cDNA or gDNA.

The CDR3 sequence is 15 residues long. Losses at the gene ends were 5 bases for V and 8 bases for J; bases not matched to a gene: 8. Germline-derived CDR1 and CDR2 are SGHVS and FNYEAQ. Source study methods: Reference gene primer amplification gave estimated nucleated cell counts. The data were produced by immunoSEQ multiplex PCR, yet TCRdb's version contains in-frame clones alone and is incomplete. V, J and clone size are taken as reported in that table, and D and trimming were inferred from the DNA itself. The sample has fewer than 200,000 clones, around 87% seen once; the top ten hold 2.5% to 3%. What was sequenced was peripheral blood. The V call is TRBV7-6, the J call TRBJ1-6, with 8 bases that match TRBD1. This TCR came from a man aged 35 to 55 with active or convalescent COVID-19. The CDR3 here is CASSVDREKDSPLHF. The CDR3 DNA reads TGTGCCAGCAGCGTGGACAGGGAAAAGGATTCACCCCTCCACTTT.